Below, 22 T cell receptor beta chains from the same sample are listed, as sequenced in a study of T cell clonality in common variable immunodeficiency. Assay used: immunoSEQ multiplex PCR; TCRdb lists only in-frame clones, some missing. This sample carries 40,000 to 45,000 clones, none of them present only once. The source material was peripheral blood mononuclear cells. These TCRs come from a person aged 18 to 75 in good health.

This clone was seen many times. The sequenced fragment ends 3 residues before the CDR3 boundary, so the rest is inferred from the germline J gene. V and J are TRBV13 and TRBJ2-1, with 7 bases aligning to TRBD1. This CDR3 comprises 14 residues. Unmatched junction bases numbered 5, after V lost 5 bases and J lost 4 bases. Germline loops: CDR1 PRHDT, CDR2 FYEKMQ (reference sequence). Incomplete CDR3 DNA: TGTGCCAGCAGCACACAGGGGAGATACAATGAG. Amino acids: CASSTQGRYNE. The full CDR3 is CASSTQGRYNEQFF.

This clone was detected ten times or more. A read error may account for a junction end that differs from germline. The read stops 3 residues short of the end of the CDR3; the missing end is completed from the germline J gene. V usage is TRBV4-1 and J usage is TRBJ2-5; perhaps TRBD2 as D (7 bases). Germline V gene sequence: CDR1 MGHRA, CDR2 YSYEKL. The CDR3 spans 15 residues. The sequenced CDR3 bases are TGCACCAGCAGCCACCTGGGGGGGCGACGAGAGACC. Its protein product is CTSSHLGGRRET. The entire CDR3 protein reads CTSSHLGGRRETQYF.

Many counts were recorded for this clone. The read ends 3 residues early relative to the CDR3; the germline J gene fills the gap. The chain combines TRBV9 with TRBJ2-7, with D unresolved. CDR3 length: 13 amino acids. Trimming shortened V by 4 bases and J by 1 base, and 9 bases separated the two germline ends. CDR1 and CDR2 from the germline V gene are SGDLS and YYNGEE. The part of the CDR3 DNA that was read is TGTGCCAGCAGCCCCAGGTATTCCTACGAG. It codes for CASSPRYSYE. The full CDR3 sequence reads CASSPRYSYEQYF.

This clone was counted many times. The read stops 3 residues short of the end of the CDR3; the missing end is completed from the germline J gene. V usage is TRBV7-9 and J usage is TRBJ2-3, with a tentative D call TRBD1 (7 bases). The germline V gene has CDR1 SEHNR and CDR2 FQNEAQ (reference sequence). Trimming stripped 2 bases from V and 6 bases from J, with 15 bases between. The CDR3 is made up of 15 amino acids. Here the CDR3 reads CASSLRQGGWDTQYF. Partial CDR3 DNA: TGTGCCAGCAGCTTACGACAGGGAGGTTGGGATACG.

This clone was counted ten times or more. Read sequence stops 3 residues before the CDR3 end, and the germline J gene provides the missing end. The chain has TRBV23-1 and TRBJ2-6; the D gene is possibly TRBD1 (6 bases). TRBV23-1 belongs to the ORF category, with a function that is uncertain. V was shortened by 0 bases and J by 2 bases, with 8 bases between the two germline ends. This CDR3 comprises 16 residues. The CDR3 DNA, read in part, is TGCGCCAGCAGTCAATCCGAGGGGGCTGGGGCCAACGTC. Its protein is CASSQSEGAGANV. Given in full, the CDR3 is CASSQSEGAGANVLTF.

This clone was counted at least ten times. The missing CDR3 end, 3 residues past where the read stops, is filled in from the germline J gene. The V call is TRBV20-1, the J call TRBJ2-1; TRBD1 might be the D (5 bases). CDR3 length: 14 residues. The ends were cut back, 3 bases at V and 2 bases at J, with 11 bases in the middle. Germline loops: CDR1 DFQATT, CDR2 SNEGSKA (reference sequence). The CDR3 DNA, read in part, is TGCAGTGCTAGGGGGCACCAAACCTACAATGAG. Protein sequence: CSARGHQTYNE. The full CDR3 protein reads CSARGHQTYNEQFF.

This clone was counted at least ten times. The missing CDR3 end, 3 residues past where the read stops, is filled in from the germline J gene. The chain has TRBV18 and TRBJ1-5; D gene ambiguous. CDR1 and CDR2 from the germline V gene are KGHSH and LQKENI. V was trimmed by 3 bases and J by 5 bases, leaving 14 bases between them. The CDR3 is made up of 15 amino acids. CDR3 DNA, as far as it was read: TGTGCCAGCTCACCTTCTGGGCCCCTTGATCAGCCC. This encodes CASSPSGPLDQP. The complete CDR3 protein is CASSPSGPLDQPQHF.

This clone was found many times. The read ends 3 residues before the CDR3 terminus; that terminus is restored from the germline J gene. The V gene is TRBV9, the J gene TRBJ2-2; D call uncertain. Germline CDR1 reads SGDLS; CDR2 reads YYNGEE. The length of the CDR3 is 11 residues. V lost 6 bases and J lost 5, with 5 bases in between. The CDR3 DNA, read in part, is TGTGCCAGCATCTCTACCGGGGAG. This translates into CASISTGE. The CDR3, in full, reads CASISTGELFF.

The sequenced part of the CDR3 DNA is TGTGCCAGCAGCTCACGGGGGAACACTGAA. Its translation: CASSSRGNTE. In full, the CDR3 reads CASSSRGNTEAFF. The rearrangement uses TRBV11-1 and TRBJ1-1; no firm D call. The read falls 3 residues short of the CDR3 end, and the missing part is taken from the germline J gene. Trimming cost V 4 bases and J 1 base, with 7 bases left between them. From germline, CDR1 is SGHAT and CDR2 FQDESV (reference sequence). This CDR3 is built from 13 residues.

This clone was counted ten times or more. The read ends 3 residues shy of where the CDR3 ends; the end is completed using the germline J gene. The chain uses TRBV15 and TRBJ1-5; D gene ambiguous. The germline V and J ends were trimmed by 10 bases and 4 bases, with 11 bases remaining between them. The CDR3 has 12 amino acids. Germline CDR1 reads LNHNV; CDR2 reads YYDKDF (reference sequence). Incomplete CDR3 DNA: TGTGCCAGCTCTCAGGCTAATCAGCCC. It yields the protein CASSQANQP. The whole CDR3 sequence reads CASSQANQPQHF.

This clone was recorded at least ten times. The read ends 3 residues early relative to the CDR3; the germline J gene fills the gap. The chain uses TRBV20-1 and TRBJ1-5; 8 bases map to TRBD1. V trimming: 3 bases; J trimming: 7 bases; junction bases outside the gene matches: 5. CDR3 length: 13 residues. Germline-derived CDR1 and CDR2 are DFQATT and SNEGSKA (reference sequence). Partial CDR3 DNA: TGCAGTGCTAGGGTCAGGGGGCAGCAGCCC. This sequence encodes CSARVRGQQP. The entire CDR3 sequence reads CSARVRGQQPQHF.

This clone occurred many times. From the germline J gene comes the end of the CDR3, since the read stops 3 residues before it. This chain connects TRBV28 to TRBJ1-5; D ambiguous. Trimming shortened V by 5 bases and J by 7 bases, and 12 bases separated the two germline ends. Germline V gene data show CDR1 as MDHEN and CDR2 as SYDVKM. The CDR3 loop spans 13 amino acids. The DNA read from the CDR3 is TGTGCCAGCAGTAATCGGGGAAGGCAGCCC. Its protein product is CASSNRGRQP. The CDR3 as a whole reads CASSNRGRQPQHF.

This clone was seen many times. The DNA is left out, because the CDR3 cannot be placed on it with certainty; the CDR3 is given as TCRdb lists it. This chain connects TRBV7-7 to TRBJ2-2; whether TRBD1-2, the table's D call, matches the DNA was not checked. Per the germline V gene, CDR1 is SSHAT and CDR2 is FNYEAQ (reference sequence). The CDR3 is 14 residues long, counting both termini. Here the CDR3 reads CASSPSTSGGELFF.

This clone showed up many times. The CDR3 extends 3 residues past the end of the read, so its final part is completed from the germline J gene. The chain links TRBV7-2 to TRBJ1-2; unclear D gene. The CDR3 is made up of 15 amino acids. Germline assignment: CDR1 SGHTA and CDR2 FQGNSA. CDR3 DNA (partial): TGTGCCAGCAGCTTAAAAGGGTGGCGATTCGAAGGC. Translated, it gives CASSLKGWRFEG. The full CDR3 protein reads CASSLKGWRFEGYTF.

This clone came up many times. Coverage ceases 3 residues before the CDR3 finishes, and the germline J gene fills in the end. The chain is built from TRBV2 and TRBJ2-1, with 8 nucleotides matching TRBD2. The CDR3 loop spans 15 amino acids. The V gene end was trimmed by 3 bases and the J gene end by 2 bases; junction bases not matched to a gene: 3. CDR1 and CDR2 from the germline V gene are SNHLY and FYNNEI. CDR3 DNA, as far as it was read: TGTGCCAGCAGTGAGACTAGCGATACCTACAATGAG. Encoded protein: CASSETSDTYNE. The entire CDR3 sequence reads CASSETSDTYNEQFF.

As to this clone: The read ends 3 residues early relative to the CDR3; the germline J gene fills the gap. The rearrangement links TRBV7-9 to TRBJ2-7; 7 bases are a match to TRBD2. Per the germline V gene, CDR1 is SEHNR and CDR2 is FQNEAQ (reference sequence). With 2 bases clipped from V and 6 bases from J, the junction kept 10 bases outside the gene matches. The CDR3 length is 15 residues. The covered CDR3 bases are TGTGCCAGCAGCTTATCGGAGCGGGGTTGGGGCGAG. Translating gives CASSLSERGWGE. The whole CDR3 protein reads CASSLSERGWGEQYF. The variable domain in full, with the rest retrieved from reference TRBV7-9 and TRBJ2-7, is DTGVSQNPRHKITKRGQNVTFRCDPISEHNRLYWYRQTLGQGPEFLTYFQNEAQLEKSRLLSDRFSAERPKGSFSTLEIQRTEQGDSAMYLCASSLSERGWGEQYFGPGTRLTVT.

This clone was seen repeatedly, ten times or more. The read ends 3 residues early relative to the CDR3; the germline J gene fills the gap. The genes are TRBV19 and TRBJ1-1, with unresolved D. The germline V and J ends were trimmed by 4 bases and 4 bases, with 13 bases remaining between them. Germline CDR1 reads LNHDA; CDR2 reads SQIVND (reference sequence). The CDR3 is 14 amino acids. CDR3 in amino acids: CASSRGERVTEAFF. The part of the CDR3 DNA that was read is TGTGCCAGTAGTAGAGGAGAACGGGTCACTGAA. The full variable domain, in which reference TRBV19 and TRBJ1-1 provide the parts outside the CDR3, is DGGITQSPKYLFRKEGQNVTLSCEQNLNHDAMYWYRQDPGQGLRLIYYSQIVNDFQKGDIAEGYSVSREKKESFPLTVTSAQKNPTAFYLCASSRGERVTEAFFGQGTRLTVV.

This clone was seen repeatedly, ten times or more. The read terminates 3 residues ahead of where the CDR3 ends, so the germline J gene completes it. The chain employs TRBV19 and TRBJ1-5, with 9 bases lining up with TRBD1. This CDR3 contains 13 residues. J was trimmed by 5 bases and V by 7 bases; bases with no gene match: 3. CDR1 is LNHDA, CDR2 SQIVND, per germline (reference sequence). The sequenced part of the CDR3 DNA is TGTGCCAGTACTCGGACAGGGGATCAGCCC. Its translation is CASTRTGDQP. The CDR3 as a whole reads CASTRTGDQPQHF. Together with reference TRBV19 and TRBJ1-5, the CDR3 gives the full variable domain: DGGITQSPKYLFRKEGQNVTLSCEQNLNHDAMYWYRQDPGQGLRLIYYSQIVNDFQKGDIAEGYSVSREKKESFPLTVTSAQKNPTAFYLCASTRTGDQPQHFGDGTRLSIL.

This clone occurred many times. The read terminates 3 residues ahead of where the CDR3 ends, so the germline J gene completes it. The chain recombines TRBV6-1 with TRBJ1-2; TRBD1 agrees at 8 bases. Germline V gene lookup returns CDR1 MNHNS and CDR2 SASEGT. Trimming at V came to 0 bases and at J to 4 bases, leaving 4 bases not matched to a gene. The CDR3 is 15 amino acids. The CDR3 sequence: CASSEADRAGYGYTF. Incomplete CDR3 DNA: TGTGCCAGCAGTGAAGCGGACAGGGCGGGCTATGGC.

This clone was observed a handful of times. The CDR3 extends 3 residues past the end of the read, so its final part is completed from the germline J gene. V and J are TRBV11-2 and TRBJ1-1; D possibly corresponds to TRBD1 (6 bases). The V and J ends lost 5 bases and 5 bases respectively, with 18 bases between them. Per germline, CDR1 SGHAT and CDR2 FQNNGV. The length of the CDR3 is 15 residues. The CDR3 bases that were read are TGTGCCAGCAGCCCCTGGGGGGGCAGAGGGACTGAA. This codes for CASSPWGGRGTE. The entire CDR3 is CASSPWGGRGTEAFF.

This clone was seen many times. The read ends 3 residues before the CDR3 terminus; that terminus is restored from the germline J gene. This rearrangement joins TRBV5-1 to TRBJ2-1, with 7 positions matching TRBD1. V was pared by 4 bases and J by 3 bases, with 7 bases of the junction left unmatched. Germline CDR1 reads SGHRS; CDR2 reads YFSETQ. This CDR3 comprises 15 residues. The CDR3 region is CASSLQGSGYNEQFF. The CDR3 DNA, read in part, is TGCGCCAGCAGCCTACAGGGGTCGGGCTACAATGAG. The variable domain in full, completed from reference TRBV5-1 and TRBJ2-1, reads KAGVTQTPRYLIKTRGQQVTLSCSPISGHRSVSWYQQTPGQGLQFLFEYFSETQRNKGNFPGRFSGRQFSNSRSEMNVSTLELGDSALYLCASSLQGSGYNEQFFGPGTRLTVL.

This clone was seen many times. The CDR3 end falls 3 residues outside the read, so it is completed with the germline J gene. The V and J genes are TRBV28 and TRBJ2-5; a weak D match, TRBD1 (6 bases). V was shortened by 7 bases and J by 5 bases, with 20 bases between the two germline ends. This CDR3 is 15 amino acids long. CDR1 and CDR2 (germline): MDHEN, SYDVKM. Incomplete CDR3 DNA: TGTGCCAGCAATCCGAACCCAGGGGCGGCGGAGACC. Residues: CASNPNPGAAET. The full CDR3 protein reads CASNPNPGAAETQYF.